These 24 T cell receptor beta chains were sequenced from one sample in a study of vaccination and CD4 T cells after COVID-19. Sequencing of the DNA from cultured CD4+ T cells was carried out with the Oncomine TCR Beta short-read assay. MiXCR, applied by TCRdb to the PCR reads, yields one record per CDR3 protein. Among about 18,000 distinct CDR3 sequences listed, over 55% were seen once. These receptors lack a known antigen. Indicated treatment: approximately nine-day PBMC culture with coronavirus spike peptide pools or control peptides (ViraFEST assay). The sample consisted of CD4+ T cells from blood, cultured in vitro, taken after SARS-CoV-2 vaccination. The receptor set was obtained from a human donor who had recovered from COVID-19.

The chain recombines TRBV28 with TRBJ1-6; D not certain. Trimming took off 2 bases at V and 4 bases at J, with 12 bases between the two ends. Germline V CDR1 and CDR2: MDHEN, SYDVKM. The CDR3 consists of 16 residues. The DNA for the CDR3 is TGTGCCAGCAGTTTACCCGCCGCAGGTTATAATTCACCCCTCCACTTT. Translating it yields CASSLPAAGYNSPLHF.

The CDR3 DNA reads TGTGCCAGCAGCCCCCTCGGGGGGGACTCGGGCGGCTACACCTTC. Translation gives CASSPLGGDSGGYTF. This sequence joins TRBV7-3 and TRBJ1-2; TRBD1 might be the D (5 bases). The germline V gene has CDR1 SGHTA and CDR2 FQGTGA. Trimming took off 5 bases at V and 8 bases at J, with 21 bases between the two ends. This CDR3 has 15 amino acids.

The chain links TRBV5-4 to TRBJ2-2; no definite D call. The CDR3 is 15 amino acids. Trimming took 0 bases from V and 4 from J, leaving 10 bases between them. Per germline, CDR1 SGHNT and CDR2 YYREEE (reference sequence). CDR3: CASSLGRAGTGELFF. In nucleotides, the CDR3 is TGTGCCAGCAGCTTGGGGCGCGCCGGCACCGGGGAGCTGTTTTTT.

This chain connects TRBV19 to TRBJ2-5; 8 bases are a match to TRBD2. Germline loops: CDR1 LNHDA, CDR2 SQIVND (reference sequence). The length of the CDR3 is 14 residues. The V and J ends lost 5 bases and 5 bases, in that order; junction bases with no gene match: 7. CDR3 bases: TGTGCCAGTAGTTCGGGACTAGATGGGGAGACCCAGTACTTC. Translation: CASSSGLDGETQYF.

This chain joins TRBV7-3 and TRBJ2-3, with 9 bases fitting TRBD2. The trim removed 5 bases at V and 4 bases at J, leaving 4 bases unmatched. Per the germline V gene, CDR1 is SGHTA and CDR2 is FQGTGA. There are 14 residues in the CDR3. Here the CDR3 DNA reads TGTGCCAGCAGCAAAGCGGGGGGACCAGATACGCAGTATTTT. Its protein product is CASSKAGGPDTQYF. Looking up the rest from reference TRBV7-3 and TRBJ2-3 gives the full variable domain: GAGVSQTPSNKVTEKGKYVELRCDPISGHTALYWYRQSLGQGPEFLIYFQGTGAADDSGLPNDRFFAVRPEGSVSTLKIQRTERGDSAVYLCASSKAGGPDTQYFGPGTRLTVL.

The chain employs TRBV7-2 and TRBJ2-1, with TRBD2 matching 8 bases. Trimming took 5 bases from V and 0 from J; bases not matched to a gene: 3. Per germline, CDR1 SGHTA and CDR2 FQGNSA. The CDR3 is 15 amino acids. The CDR3 DNA reads as TGTGCCAGCAGCCCCAGCGGGGGCTCCTACAATGAGCAGTTCTTC. It codes for CASSPSGGSYNEQFF.

The rearrangement joins TRBV30 to TRBJ1-1; unclear D gene. The CDR3 spans 13 residues. Trimming shortened V by 2 bases and J by 1 base, and 8 bases separated the two germline ends. CDR1 and CDR2 (germline): GTSNPN, SVGIG (reference sequence). The DNA of the CDR3 is TGTGCCTGGAGTCCCCAGACGAACACTGAAGCTTTCTTT. This sequence encodes CAWSPQTNTEAFF.

This chain connects TRBV28 to TRBJ1-1; unclear D gene. Germline V gene data show CDR1 as MDHEN and CDR2 as SYDVKM. Trimming removed 10 bases from V and 2 bases from J, with 17 bases in between. The CDR3 has 14 amino acids. The CDR3 loop reads CATGPGRTNTEAFF. CDR3 bases: TGTGCCACCGGCCCCGGACGGACTAACACTGAAGCTTTCTTT.

The V call is TRBV9, the J call TRBJ2-3; D tentatively reads TRBD1 or TRBD2 (5 bases each). Germline lookup yields CDR1 SGDLS and CDR2 YYNGEE. The CDR3 spans 15 residues. V was cut by 0 bases and J by 0 bases, with 8 bases left in between. Written as DNA, the CDR3 is TGTGCCAGCAGCGTAGGGGGGATTAGCACAGATACGCAGTATTTT. Amino acids: CASSVGGISTDTQYF.

This clonotype was seen a handful of times. The CDR3 sequence: CASSWRAPLGNYGYTF. The CDR3 DNA sequence: TGTGCCAGCAGTTGGAGGGCCCCACTAGGGAACTATGGCTACACCTTC. The V call is TRBV27, the J call TRBJ1-2; D not certain. This CDR3 contains 16 residues. Germline V gives CDR1 MNHEY, CDR2 SMNVEV (reference sequence). V lost 4 bases and J 2 bases, leaving 17 bases between the germline ends.

In its sample, this clonotype was seen once. The chain combines TRBV18 with TRBJ2-7; 9 nucleotides agree with TRBD1. This CDR3 contains 14 residues. V shed 4 bases, J shed 5 bases, and the junction held 6 bases outside the gene matches. Germline lookup yields CDR1 KGHSH and CDR2 LQKENI. For the CDR3, the DNA is TGTGCCAGCTCACGACGGACAGGGGAAGACGAGCAGTACTTC. This translates into CASSRRTGEDEQYF.

This chain uses TRBV6-5 with TRBJ2-3; D remains ambiguous. Per germline, CDR1 MNHEY and CDR2 SVGAGI. The CDR3 is 13 residues long. V dropped 4 bases and J dropped 3 bases, with 8 bases sitting between them. The CDR3 sequence is CASSSAWTDTQYF. The CDR3 DNA reads as TGTGCCAGCAGTTCGGCCTGGACAGATACGCAGTATTTT.

The chain couples TRBV30 to TRBJ1-2, with no clear D. Deletions cut 7 bases from V and 8 bases from J, with 14 bases between. Per germline, CDR1 GTSNPN and CDR2 SVGIG (reference sequence). The CDR3 totals 11 residues. In DNA, the CDR3 is TGTGCCTATTCGGAGAGGAGCGGCTACACCTTC. Translating it yields CAYSERSGYTF.

The rearrangement links TRBV28 to TRBJ1-2; D uncertain. This CDR3 has 13 amino acids. With 3 bases removed from V and 6 bases from J, the gap between germline ends came to 11 bases. CDR1 is MDHEN and CDR2 is SYDVKM in the germline V gene. The CDR3 reads CASSFRALDGYTF. The CDR3 bases are TGTGCCAGCAGTTTTAGGGCTTTGGATGGCTACACCTTC.

The CDR3 here is CASTWGQGSNYGYTF. DNA of the CDR3: TGTGCCAGCACCTGGGGACAGGGAAGTAACTATGGCTACACCTTC. This chain connects TRBV6-1 to TRBJ1-2, with 9 bases lining up with TRBD1. CDR1 MNHNS and CDR2 SASEGT come from the germline V gene. With V trimmed by 7 bases and J by 1 base, 7 bases remained unmatched. This CDR3 is 15 amino acids long.

This chain uses TRBV27 with TRBJ2-3; possibly TRBD1 for D (5 bases). The germline gives CDR1 MNHEY, CDR2 SMNVEV (reference sequence). V lost 8 bases, J lost 0 bases, and 9 bases lay in between. This CDR3 contains 13 residues. The CDR3 is CASRPGSTDTQYF. The CDR3 DNA reads TGTGCCAGCCGTCCAGGGAGCACAGATACGCAGTATTTT.

This sequence joins TRBV20-1 and TRBJ1-2; no definite D call. V dropped 4 bases and J dropped 4 bases, with 10 bases sitting between them. The germline gives CDR1 DFQATT, CDR2 SNEGSKA (reference sequence). The CDR3 totals 12 residues. CDR3 loop: CSANSLLYGYTF. The CDR3 coding sequence is TGCAGTGCTAACTCACTTCTCTATGGCTACACCTTC.

V gene TRBV5-4 combines with J gene TRBJ2-7, with TRBD2 matching 12 bases. CDR1 is SGHNT, CDR2 YYREEE, per germline (reference sequence). This CDR3 contains 15 residues. Trimming at V came to 5 bases and at J to 2 bases, leaving 5 bases not matched to a gene. CDR3 sequence (DNA): TGTGCCAGCAGTCGTACTAGCGGGAGGACCTACGAGCAGTACTTC. Encoded protein: CASSRTSGRTYEQYF.

This chain uses TRBV5-4 with TRBJ1-1; D call uncertain. Germline V CDR1 and CDR2: SGHNT, YYREEE (reference sequence). This CDR3 is built from 16 residues. V lost 2 bases, J lost 1 base, and 15 bases lay in between. The CDR3 protein is CASSFGWQMRNTEAFF. In DNA form, the CDR3 reads TGTGCCAGCAGCTTTGGGTGGCAGATGAGGAACACTGAAGCTTTCTTT.

J is TRBJ2-2 and V is TRBV7-2; D is unresolved. Germline V lookup: CDR1 SGHTA, CDR2 FQGNSA. Trimming took off 5 bases at V and 4 bases at J, with 8 bases between the two ends. The length of the CDR3 is 13 residues. CDR3 sequence: CASSAQLTGELFF. In DNA form, the CDR3 reads TGTGCCAGCAGCGCACAGCTCACCGGGGAGCTGTTTTTT.

The V gene is TRBV11-3, the J gene TRBJ1-2, with 8 bases fitting TRBD1. Per germline, CDR1 SGHNT and CDR2 YENEEA. This CDR3 comprises 15 residues. Losses at the gene ends were 1 base for V and 6 bases for J; bases not matched to a gene: 7. This chain's CDR3 is CASSLVDRAGDGYTF. CDR3 nucleotides: TGTGCCAGCAGCTTAGTGGACAGGGCGGGGGATGGCTACACCTTC.

V is TRBV11-3 and J is TRBJ1-1, with a possible D match to TRBD1 (5 bases). The ends were cut back, 5 bases at V and 0 bases at J, with 16 bases in the middle. The germline V gene has CDR1 SGHNT and CDR2 YENEEA. The CDR3 extends over 16 amino acids. The CDR3 nucleotides are TGTGCCAGCAGCCCGGGGCCCGTACTTTTGAACACTGAAGCTTTCTTT. Translation: CASSPGPVLLNTEAFF.

Only a few counts were recorded for this clonotype. The chain links TRBV10-3 to TRBJ1-2; a weak D match, TRBD1 (5 bases). Deletions cut 3 bases from V and 3 bases from J, with 11 bases between. CDR1 is ENHRY, CDR2 SYGVKD, per germline. The CDR3 is 14 amino acids. CDR3 nucleotides: TGTGCCATCAGTGAAGGGGACGGAGACTATGGCTACACCTTC. This encodes CAISEGDGDYGYTF.

This rearrangement joins TRBV19 to TRBJ2-1; TRBD2 matches at 7 bases. This CDR3 has 17 residues. Germline V gene data show CDR1 as LNHDA and CDR2 as SQIVND (reference sequence). With 5 bases clipped from V and 3 bases from J, the junction kept 13 bases outside the gene matches. The CDR3: CASSLPRGGGLYNEQFF. CDR3 in DNA: TGTGCCAGTAGTCTCCCCCGGGGCGGGGGTCTCTACAATGAGCAGTTCTTC.